What follows are 23 T cell receptor beta chains derived from one specimen sequenced in a study of OX40 agonist ivuxolimab in advanced cancers. The repertoire was sequenced with immunoSEQ multiplex PCR; TCRdb's copy has only in-frame clones and lacks some. This table holds about 30,000 clones, 90% to 95% found once. The sequenced sample was CD4+ or CD8+ T cells sorted from blood, obtained in a trial of the OX40 agonist ivuxolimab. The source is an adult with an advanced solid tumor such as melanoma, head and neck, liver or kidney cancer.

The chain links TRBV28 to TRBJ2-3; 9 nucleotides match TRBD2. The CDR3 extends over 18 amino acids. Germline V gives CDR1 MDHEN, CDR2 SYDVKM. After removal of 2 bases from V and 6 bases from J, the junction contained 15 bases not matched to a gene. The CDR3 here is CASSLLGISGSKGDTQYF. In DNA, the CDR3 is TGTGCCAGCAGTTTACTGGGGATTAGCGGGAGTAAGGGGGATACGCAGTATTTT.

This chain links TRBV6-1 with TRBJ2-7; no clear D. This CDR3 comprises 15 residues. Germline loops: CDR1 MNHNS, CDR2 SASEGT. With 2 bases removed from V and 2 bases from J, the gap between germline ends came to 13 bases. CDR3 loop: CASSEYDRMTYEQYF. CDR3 in DNA: TGTGCCAGCAGTGAATACGATAGGATGACCTACGAGCAGTACTTC.

The V and J genes are TRBV27 and TRBJ2-1; 7 bases are shared with TRBD2. V was pared by 0 bases and J by 4 bases, with 6 bases of the junction left unmatched. Germline-derived CDR1 and CDR2 are MNHEY and SMNVEV (reference sequence). This CDR3 is 16 amino acids long. CDR3 nucleotides: TGTGCCAGCAGTTTATCGCTAGCGGACTATTACAATGAGCAGTTCTTC. Translating it yields CASSLSLADYYNEQFF.

This chain joins TRBV6-1 and TRBJ1-4; 7 nucleotides agree with TRBD1. Germline CDR1 is MNHNS and CDR2 is SASEGT. This CDR3 is 14 amino acids long. V was clipped by 1 base and J by 7 bases; unmatched bases: 3. The CDR3 reads CASSEGQGFEKLFF. The CDR3 bases are TGTGCCAGCAGTGAAGGACAGGGTTTTGAAAAACTGTTTTTT.

This clone came up once. The V gene is TRBV19, the J gene TRBJ2-3, with 7 nucleotides matching TRBD1. Trimming took 4 bases from V and 2 from J; bases not matched to a gene: 6. This CDR3 region has 15 residues. Per germline, CDR1 LNHDA and CDR2 SQIVND (reference sequence). DNA for the CDR3: TGTGCCAGTAGTACGGGGACAGCTACCACAGATACGCAGTATTTT. Amino acids: CASSTGTATTDTQYF.

The CDR3 protein is CATLGDPIYEQYF. DNA of the CDR3: TGTGCCACCCTCGGGGACCCGATCTACGAGCAGTACTTC. V and J are TRBV10-3 and TRBJ2-7, with D perhaps TRBD1 or TRBD2 (5 bases each). Germline CDR1 and CDR2: ENHRY and SYGVKD. Between the trimmed V and J ends, which lost 10 bases and 3 bases, there was a span of 16 bases. This CDR3 is built from 13 residues.

The chain is built from TRBV4-1 and TRBJ1-5; D possibly corresponds to TRBD1 (5 bases). Trimming left V 3 bases short and J 4 bases short, with 13 bases between. Per germline, CDR1 MGHRA and CDR2 YSYEKL. The CDR3 has 15 amino acids. In nucleotides, the CDR3 is TGCGCCAGCAGCCATTCCCGCGGGGGTAATCAGCCCCAGCATTTT. Protein sequence: CASSHSRGGNQPQHF.

The chain recombines TRBV4-1 with TRBJ1-4, with 9 bases matching TRBD1. Trimming removed 3 bases from V and 7 bases from J; junction bases left unmatched: 9. This CDR3 contains 16 residues. The germline V gene encodes CDR1 MGHRA and CDR2 YSYEKL. The CDR3 coding sequence is TGCGCCAGCAGCCACAGCCCCGGGACAGGGTTTGAAAAACTGTTTTTT. Its translation: CASSHSPGTGFEKLFF.

V gene TRBV14 combines with J gene TRBJ2-1; TRBD1 matches 9 bases. J gave up 9 bases and V 4 bases, and 10 bases lay outside the gene matches. Germline CDR1 is SGHDN and CDR2 is FVKESK. This CDR3 comprises 15 residues. DNA for the CDR3: TGTGCCAGCAGCCTCGACAGGGGGTATATTCGTGAGCAGTTCTTC. Translating gives CASSLDRGYIREQFF.

This clone was counted a few times. The gene calls are TRBV19 and TRBJ1-1; 7 bases map to TRBD1. CDR3 length equals 14 residues. Germline trimming cut 5 bases from V and 5 bases from J; bases unmatched to any gene: 8. Germline V gene sequence: CDR1 LNHDA, CDR2 SQIVND (reference sequence). CDR3 coding DNA: TGTGCCAGTAGTCTCAGGGGGGGATGGACTGAAGCTTTCTTT. This gives the protein CASSLRGGWTEAFF. Variable domain in full (rest from reference TRBV19 and TRBJ1-1): DGGITQSPKYLFRKEGQNVTLSCEQNLNHDAMYWYRQDPGQGLRLIYYSQIVNDFQKGDIAEGYSVSREKKESFPLTVTSAQKNPTAFYLCASSLRGGWTEAFFGQGTRLTVV.

The chain is built from TRBV2 and TRBJ2-5; 12 bases align to TRBD2. This CDR3 is 16 amino acids long. Trimming removed 6 bases from V and 2 bases from J; junction bases left unmatched: 7. Germline V gene sequence: CDR1 SNHLY, CDR2 FYNNEI. CDR3 sequence: CASSRPSGGVQETQYF. The DNA for the CDR3 is TGTGCCAGCAGCCGTCCTAGCGGGGGGGTACAAGAGACCCAGTACTTC.

The V call is TRBV20-1, the J call TRBJ1-2, with D unresolved. CDR1 is DFQATT, CDR2 SNEGSKA, per germline (reference sequence). This CDR3 has 10 residues. DNA for the CDR3: TGCACTCCGGGCCTCTATGGCTACACCTTC. Protein: CTPGLYGYTF.

This chain uses TRBV7-9 with TRBJ2-5, with 12 bases identical to TRBD1. The CDR3 consists of 15 residues. CDR1 is SEHNR, CDR2 FQNEAQ, per germline (reference sequence). Trimming removed 5 bases from V and 5 bases from J; junction bases left unmatched: 6. This CDR3 is CASSPGQGARETQYF. CDR3 sequence (DNA): TGTGCCAGCAGCCCGGGACAGGGGGCAAGGGAGACCCAGTACTTC.

This chain connects TRBV7-2 to TRBJ2-3; D is perhaps TRBD1 or TRBD2 (7 bases each). Germline CDR1 reads SGHTA; CDR2 reads FQGNSA. Trimming cost V 5 bases and J 1 base, with 13 bases left between them. The CDR3 extends over 15 amino acids. The CDR3 protein is CASSPAGGGTDTQYF. DNA of the CDR3: TGTGCCAGCAGCCCTGCAGGGGGGGGCACAGATACGCAGTATTTT.

By proportion, this clone is medium-sized (0.01 to 0.1%). The chain has TRBV15 and TRBJ2-2; 8 positions agree with TRBD1. The CDR3 length is 14 residues. With 3 bases clipped from V and 5 bases from J, the junction kept 2 bases outside the gene matches. The V gene's germline CDR1 is LNHNV and CDR2 YYDKDF (reference sequence). CDR3 sequence reads: CATSRGQETGELFF. The CDR3, as DNA: TGTGCCACCAGCAGGGGACAGGAGACCGGGGAGCTGTTTTTT.

The rearrangement links TRBV13 to TRBJ2-3, with D unresolved. The V end was cut by 5 bases, the J end by 2 bases, with 20 bases between. The CDR3 is 17 amino acids. The V gene's germline CDR1 is PRHDT and CDR2 FYEKMQ (reference sequence). In nucleotides, the CDR3 is TGTGCCAGCAGCCCCCCCGGCGACCTGGGGAACACAGATACGCAGTATTTT. Translation gives CASSPPGDLGNTDTQYF.

The chain uses TRBV19 and TRBJ2-3; weak D call: TRBD1 (6 bases). The CDR3 runs to 15 residues. Trimming took off 3 bases at V and 3 bases at J, with 13 bases between the two ends. CDR1 and CDR2 from the germline V gene are LNHDA and SQIVND (reference sequence). CDR3 region: CASSMKGHRTDTQYF. The CDR3, as DNA: TGTGCCAGTAGTATGAAGGGACACCGAACAGATACGCAGTATTTT.

This sequence joins TRBV6-6 and TRBJ2-5; TRBD1 is a possible D gene (6 bases). Trimming removed 6 bases from V and 2 bases from J, with 19 bases in between. The length of the CDR3 is 16 residues. Germline lookup yields CDR1 MNHNY and CDR2 SVGAGI (reference sequence). CDR3 protein: CASSFLRGQQQETQYF. The CDR3, as DNA: TGTGCCAGCAGCTTTCTGAGGGGACAACAACAAGAGACCCAGTACTTC.

There are a few counts of this clone. The chain links TRBV5-5 to TRBJ1-5; no definite D call. V lost 4 bases, J lost 0 bases, and 11 bases lay in between. CDR3 size: 15 residues. Germline loops: CDR1 SGHKS, CDR2 YYEKEE (reference sequence). Here the CDR3 reads CASSPSGYSNQPQHF. CDR3 DNA sequence: TGTGCCAGCAGCCCCTCGGGCTATAGCAATCAGCCCCAGCATTTT.

J is TRBJ2-7 and V is TRBV28; D tentatively reads TRBD1 or TRBD2 (5 bases each). This CDR3 comprises 13 residues. Looked up from germline, CDR1 is MDHEN and CDR2 is SYDVKM. The V gene lost 9 bases and the J gene lost 3 bases, with 15 bases spanning the gap. CDR3 sequence reads: CASWGSRVYEQYF. DNA of the CDR3: TGTGCCAGTTGGGGGAGCCGGGTCTACGAGCAGTACTTC.

V gene TRBV7-2 combines with J gene TRBJ2-4; D perhaps matches TRBD2 (6 bases). V lost 1 base, J lost 14 bases, and 15 bases lay in between. The CDR3 has 13 residues. Germline loops: CDR1 SGHTA, CDR2 FQGNSA. The chain's CDR3 is CASSLVGAREEYF. The CDR3 coding sequence is TGTGCCAGCAGCTTAGTAGGTGCCAGGGAGGAGTACTTC.

This chain uses TRBV19 with TRBJ1-1; tentatively, D is TRBD1 (5 bases). The CDR3 has 9 residues. Trimming removed 9 bases from V and 8 bases from J, with 7 bases in between. The germline gives CDR1 LNHDA, CDR2 SQIVND (reference sequence). The CDR3 nucleotides are TGTGCCAGCGGGACCGAAGCTTTCTTT. Its protein product is CASGTEAFF.

V gene TRBV28 combines with J gene TRBJ2-1, with TRBD1 matching 7 bases. Germline CDR1 and CDR2: MDHEN and SYDVKM. The CDR3 has 15 amino acids. J gave up 8 bases and V 2 bases, and 9 bases lay outside the gene matches. CDR3 nucleotide sequence: TGTGCCAGCAGTTTAGCGGCAGGGGGTAGGGATGAGCAGTTCTTC. It encodes CASSLAAGGRDEQFF.